The T cell receptor beta chain under discussion was sequenced for a study of STAT5B mutations in CD4+ large granular lymphocyte leukemia (dated by TCRdb to the early 2020s). Looking at the study overall: Among healthy controls, the CDR3 'QG' motif was associated with a particular HLA allele. The purity of purified fractions was confirmed by flow cytometry on FACSCanto II or FACSVerse to exceed 95% among lymphocytes. TCRbeta repertoires of CD4+ T-cell large granular lymphocyte leukemia patients were compared with those of healthy blood donors.

Between the V and J ends, shortened by 1 base and 4 bases respectively, the junction contains 8 bases. The CDR3 runs 13 amino acids, cysteine and phenylalanine included. This entry keeps only the CDR3 DNA: 39 bases, framed from base 1. CDR1 and CDR2, looked up from the germline V gene (reference sequence), are LNHDA and SQIVND. Details on this clone: The target of this receptor is not known. Base quality data are lacking; no much larger clone is found one base away.

The immunoSEQ assay at survey resolution was applied to genomic DNA for sequencing of TCRbeta rearrangements. On the authors' methods: In the TCR sequencing data, the smallest productive clonotype frequency that could be detected was 2.59 x 10-5. Only productive TCRbeta rearrangements, defined as complete and in-frame sequences, were included in the analyses. Clonality for each sample was calculated as Simpson clonality in the immunoSEQ Analyzer version 3.0. Clones were binned by frequency as very rare, small, medium, large (1-20%) or hyperexpanded (>20%). OLGA 1.2.3 estimated generation probabilities, VDJtools produced V-gene circos plots, VDJdb was queried for specificities, and GLIPH identified CDR3 motifs. Here the immuneACCESS table is served through TCRdb, limited to in-frame sequences with V and J called. Missing clones are a known gap in these copies; in checked studies unresolved V genes cover under half, and the rest lacks a known reason. V and J calls and clone size follow that table, whereas D and trimming were derived from the DNA. The table for this sample lists 20,000 to 25,000 clones; 79% of them were counted only once. The ten largest clones represent around 0.4% of the sample.

The healthy controls were 37 blood donors, and the buffy coats of these donors were supplied by the Finnish Red Cross blood service. All TCR-sequenced material derived from peripheral blood: patient blood samples and healthy donor buffy coats. Peripheral blood mononuclear cells were isolated by Ficoll-Hypaque gradient centrifugation. CD4+ cells were magnetically purified from the buffy coats of healthy controls. Genomic DNA was extracted with the Gentra Puregene Cell and Tissue kit and quantified on a Qubit 2.0 fluorometer. The paper's findings and limits, for the study overall: Data were not HLA-matched; higher clonality in CD4+ versus CD8+ T-LGLL could reflect the relatively small sample size. Main leukemic clonotypes were private to each patient, although 20% to 30% appeared at low frequency in other patients' non-leukemic repertoires. TRBV06-family usage was enriched among the top patient clones (8/27) compared with healthy controls (2/35). CD4-sorted patient repertoires appeared more clonal than healthy CD4+ repertoires, and this difference persisted after removing the putative leukemic clones.

This sequence originates from a human donor in good health. The sequenced sample was CD4+ T cells from blood buffy coats. This receptor chain uses TRBV19 and TRBJ2-7; no D gene call is confident. The CDR3 region: CASSIAKNYEQYF. The nucleotide sequence reads as follows: TGTGCCAGTAGTATAGCAAAAAATTACGAGCAGTACTTC.